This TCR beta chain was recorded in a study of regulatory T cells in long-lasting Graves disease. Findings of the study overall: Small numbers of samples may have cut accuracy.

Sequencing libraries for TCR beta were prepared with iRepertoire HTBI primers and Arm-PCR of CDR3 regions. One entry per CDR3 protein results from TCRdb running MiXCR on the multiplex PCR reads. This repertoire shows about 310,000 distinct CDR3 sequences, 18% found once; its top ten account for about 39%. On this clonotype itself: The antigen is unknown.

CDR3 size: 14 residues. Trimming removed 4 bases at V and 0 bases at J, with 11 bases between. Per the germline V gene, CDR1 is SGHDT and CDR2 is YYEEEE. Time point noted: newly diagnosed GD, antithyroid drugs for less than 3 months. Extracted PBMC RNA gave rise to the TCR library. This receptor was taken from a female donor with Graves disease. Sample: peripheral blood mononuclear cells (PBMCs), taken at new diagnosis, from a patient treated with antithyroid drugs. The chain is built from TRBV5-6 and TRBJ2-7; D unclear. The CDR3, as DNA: TGTGCCAGCAGCCCCCAGTCCAACTCCTACGAGCAGTACTTC. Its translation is CASSPQSNSYEQYF.